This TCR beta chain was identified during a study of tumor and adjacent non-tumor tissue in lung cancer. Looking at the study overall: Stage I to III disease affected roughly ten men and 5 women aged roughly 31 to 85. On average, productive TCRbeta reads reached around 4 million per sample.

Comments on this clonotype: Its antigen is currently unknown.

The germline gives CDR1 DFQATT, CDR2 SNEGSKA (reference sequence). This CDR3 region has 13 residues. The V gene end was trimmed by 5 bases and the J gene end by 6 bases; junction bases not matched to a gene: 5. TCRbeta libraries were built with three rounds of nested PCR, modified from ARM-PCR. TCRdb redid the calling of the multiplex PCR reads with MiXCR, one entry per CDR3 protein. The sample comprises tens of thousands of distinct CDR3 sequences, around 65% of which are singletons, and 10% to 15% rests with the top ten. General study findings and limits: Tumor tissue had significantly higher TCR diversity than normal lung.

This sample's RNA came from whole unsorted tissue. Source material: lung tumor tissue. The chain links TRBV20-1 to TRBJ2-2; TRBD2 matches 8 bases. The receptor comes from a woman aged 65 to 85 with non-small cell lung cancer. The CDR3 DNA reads TGCAGTGCTCCGGGACTAGAGTCCGGGGAGCTGTTTTTT. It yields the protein CSAPGLESGELFF.